What follows are 16 T cell receptor beta chains derived from one specimen sequenced in a study of cytomegalovirus exposure and HLA in healthy donors. The PCR employed 60 Vbeta primers together with 13 Jbeta primers. Sequencing was performed with immunoSEQ multiplex PCR; in TCRdb, only in-frame clones are kept and a portion is missing. Counted here are around 130,000 clones, around 77% occurring once; the ten biggest clones make up around 5.5%. Sequencing was done on a sample of PBMCs. These receptors all stem from a man younger than 35 in good health and CMV-seropositive.

The chain links TRBV27 to TRBJ1-1, with D possibly TRBD1 on 5 matching bases. Germline CDR1 reads MNHEY; CDR2 reads SMNVEV (reference sequence). The CDR3 covers 16 residues. V was pared by 5 bases and J by 1 base, with 17 bases between. CDR3 DNA sequence: TGTGCCAGCAGTCCTGGGGAGGGGTGGGGGAACACTGAAGCTTTCTTT. The encoded protein is CASSPGEGWGNTEAFF.

The rearrangement uses TRBV6-1 and TRBJ2-1; TRBD2 matches 9 bases. The CDR3 has 14 amino acids. The germline CDR1 and CDR2 sequences are MNHNS and SASEGT. V trimming: 7 bases; J trimming: 5 bases; junction bases outside the gene matches: 6. Written as DNA, the CDR3 is TGTGCCAGCAATTGGGCTAGCGGGAACAATGAGCAGTTCTTC. It yields the protein CASNWASGNNEQFF.

In this sample, this clone turned up a few times. The genes are TRBV29-1 and TRBJ2-2; 13 nucleotides align to TRBD2. The ends lost 0 bases at V and 3 bases at J; junction bases unmatched: 13. The CDR3 consists of 20 residues. Germline CDR1 is SQVTM and CDR2 is ANQGSEA. The CDR3 nucleotides read TGCAGCGTTGAAGATTACCTAGCCGGGACTAGCGGGATTCACACCGGGGAGCTGTTTTTT. This translates into CSVEDYLAGTSGIHTGELFF.

J is TRBJ2-7 and V is TRBV6-4; D uncertain. V was pared by 2 bases and J by 1 base, with 6 bases between. Germline V gene sequence: CDR1 MRHNA, CDR2 SNTAGT. The CDR3 has 13 amino acids. The CDR3 spells CASSDEASYEQYF. The CDR3 DNA is TGTGCCAGCAGTGACGAGGCTTCCTACGAGCAGTACTTC.

The gene calls are TRBV5-4 and TRBJ2-3, with 15 nucleotides matching TRBD2. This CDR3 is built from 16 residues. V lost 4 bases, J lost 5 bases, and 5 bases stayed unmatched. Germline values: CDR1 SGHNT, CDR2 YYREEE (reference sequence). CDR3 nucleotides: TGTGCCAGCAGCGAGCGGGGACTAGCGGGGGGAGATACGCAGTATTTT. As protein: CASSERGLAGGDTQYF.

V is TRBV15 and J is TRBJ1-2; D uncertain. Germline lookup yields CDR1 LNHNV and CDR2 YYDKDF (reference sequence). The CDR3 is made up of 15 amino acids. V was shortened by 0 bases and J by 3 bases, with 11 bases between the two germline ends. The CDR3 DNA follows: TGTGCCACCAGCAGAGATACTAGCGGGGACTATGGCTACACCTTC. Its translation is CATSRDTSGDYGYTF.

The chain uses TRBV28 and TRBJ2-5; no reliable D call. The ends were cut back, 7 bases at V and 1 base at J, with 16 bases in the middle. The CDR3 sequence is 15 residues long. CDR1 is MDHEN, CDR2 SYDVKM, per germline. CDR3 in DNA: TGTGCCAGCACCGCCGCCGGTCTTTTCCAAGAGACCCAGTACTTC. Translating it yields CASTAAGLFQETQYF.

By sample share, this clone is medium-sized. CDR3 region: CASSLNGEGEAFF. As DNA, the CDR3 is TGTGCCAGCAGCTTAAACGGAGAGGGTGAAGCTTTCTTT. The gene calls are TRBV11-2 and TRBJ1-1; the D is unclear. The CDR3 totals 13 residues. The germline V gene encodes CDR1 SGHAT and CDR2 FQNNGV. Trimming shortened V by 2 bases and J by 7 bases, and 11 bases separated the two germline ends. Based on the CDR3 plus reference TRBV11-2 and TRBJ1-1, the full variable domain is EAGVAQSPRYKIIEKRQSVAFWCNPISGHATLYWYQQILGQGPKLLIQFQNNGVVDDSQLPKDRFSAERLKGVDSTLKIQPAKLEDSAVYLCASSLNGEGEAFFGQGTRLTVV.

The rearrangement links TRBV5-1 to TRBJ2-7, with D unresolved. Germline-derived CDR1 and CDR2 are SGHRS and YFSETQ. Trimming pared 2 bases from V and 3 bases from J, leaving 12 bases between. This CDR3 has 14 residues. The CDR3: CASSFDGFFYEQYF. The DNA of the CDR3 is TGCGCCAGCAGCTTTGACGGGTTCTTCTACGAGCAGTACTTC.

This clone occurred a few times. The chain links TRBV6-4 to TRBJ2-2, with 10 bases lining up with TRBD2. There are 15 residues in the CDR3. CDR1 is MRHNA and CDR2 is SNTAGT in the germline V gene. V was pared by 3 bases and J by 5 bases, with 3 bases of the junction left unmatched. The DNA of the CDR3 is TGTGCCAGCAGTGAGGCAGCGGGGGGGACCGGGGAGCTGTTTTTT. Translation: CASSEAAGGTGELFF.

As for this clone: An end of the junction differs from the germline gene, which may be a read error. The V gene is TRBV29-1, the J gene TRBJ1-3; TRBD1 agrees at 7 bases. The germline gives CDR1 SQVTM, CDR2 ANQGSEA. There are 13 residues in the CDR3. The CDR3 loop is CSVTGDSGSTIYF. The CDR3 DNA reads TGCAGCGTTACAGGGGACTCTGGAAGCACCATATATTTT.

This clone was counted only a few times. The J gene is TRBJ1-1, the V gene TRBV4-2, with a weak D call TRBD1 (6 bases). Per germline, CDR1 LGHNA and CDR2 YNFKEQ. Trimming stripped 2 bases from V and 4 bases from J, with 14 bases between. The CDR3 totals 15 residues. The CDR3 coding sequence is TGTGCCAGCAGCCAACTTCACAGGGTCTCCACTGAAGCTTTCTTT. Protein sequence: CASSQLHRVSTEAFF.

This clone occurred a few times. This chain uses TRBV5-1 with TRBJ2-1, with D maybe TRBD1 (5 bases). This CDR3 has 14 residues. CDR1 and CDR2 from the germline V gene are SGHRS and YFSETQ. The V end lost 0 bases, the J end lost 7 bases, and 11 bases lay between the germline ends. The CDR3 protein is CASSLVAGKNEQFF. Written as DNA, the CDR3 is TGCGCCAGCAGCTTGGTGGCAGGGAAGAATGAGCAGTTCTTC.

This chain links TRBV27 with TRBJ2-7; the D gene is possibly TRBD1 (5 bases). Germline V gene data show CDR1 as MNHEY and CDR2 as SMNVEV (reference sequence). Trimming shortened V by 5 bases and J by 2 bases, and 16 bases separated the two germline ends. This CDR3 is built from 15 residues. Written as DNA, the CDR3 is TGTGCCAGCAGTACTCATACAGGATATCCCTACGAGCAGTACTTC. Residues: CASSTHTGYPYEQYF.

The chain employs TRBV7-3 and TRBJ2-7; TRBD2 is a possible D gene (5 bases). Germline V lookup: CDR1 SGHTA, CDR2 FQGTGA. The length of the CDR3 is 12 residues. V lost 5 bases and J lost 6, with 11 bases in between. CDR3 sequence (DNA): TGTGCCAGCAGCGAAGGAGGCATCGAGCAGTACTTC. Amino acid sequence: CASSEGGIEQYF.

V is TRBV4-1 and J is TRBJ1-2, with 10 bases that match TRBD1. The CDR3 sequence is 15 residues long. Trimming took 2 bases from V and 2 from J; bases not matched to a gene: 2. The germline V gene encodes CDR1 MGHRA and CDR2 YSYEKL. The CDR3 region has the DNA TGCGCCAGCAGCCAACCGGGACAGGGGAACTATGGCTACACCTTC. Translation: CASSQPGQGNYGYTF.